This record looks at one T cell receptor (beta chain) sequence and its context. What it recognizes is unknown. Assay: immunoSEQ multiplex PCR; the TCRdb copy retains only in-frame clones and omits some. Of more than 35,000 clones detected, less than 90% appear once; the ten largest clones hold approximately 7.5%. The germline gives CDR1 ENHRY, CDR2 SYGVKD. J gave up 0 bases and V 3 bases, and 2 bases lay outside the gene matches. The CDR3 contains 15 residues. These data belong to a study of OX40 agonist ivuxolimab in advanced cancers. Overall study context: Ivuxolimab doses were 0.01, 0.1, 0.3, 1.5, 3 or 10 mg/kg every 2 weeks. A male proportion of about 84% was recorded, with mean age approximately 56 years and range about 20 to 79.

General study points: Some nonresponders likewise displayed low normalized T-cell clonal expansion. The average count of expanded clones was higher among CD8+ T cells than among CD4+.

The TCR sequence derives from an adult with an advanced solid tumor such as melanoma, head and neck, liver or kidney cancer. The rearrangement links TRBV10-3 to TRBJ2-3; 8 nucleotides match TRBD2. The sample in question was CD4+ or CD8+ T cells sorted from blood, obtained in a trial of the OX40 agonist ivuxolimab. The CDR3 loop reads CAISDSSGSTDTQYF. The DNA for the CDR3 is TGTGCCATCAGTGATTCTAGCGGGAGCACAGATACGCAGTATTTT.